This is a list of T cell receptor beta chains from one sample in a study of blood T cell repertoires in COVID-19. The method was immunoSEQ multiplex PCR; TCRdb's version includes in-frame clones alone and lacks a portion of them. This sample has approximately 190,000 clones, with almost 80% found just once. Sequencing was done on a sample of peripheral blood. These receptors originate from a man aged 55 to 70 with active or convalescent COVID-19. The CDR3 runs from the conserved cysteine through the conserved F or W. The D gene is left open where the match is weak. Clone sizes are given selectively: once, few, many, or a class where the clone is expanded.

>TRBV24-1|TRBJ1-1|TRBD1|few
CATSDAQGAGTEAFF
>TRBV2|TRBJ1-2|.|.
CASSGAGGYTF
>TRBV15|TRBJ2-7|TRBD1|few
CATRVQGVWEQYF
>TRBV7-9|TRBJ2-5|.|once
CASSSWGGEQETQYF
>TRBV24-1|TRBJ2-2|.|.
CATSDTGANTGELFF
>TRBV28|TRBJ1-1|TRBD1|.
CASRLGTGGRMTEAFF
>TRBV12-3/TRBV12-4|TRBJ2-1|TRBD2|.
CASSRLLANLFFF
>TRBV13|TRBJ2-1|TRBD2|once
CASTRRASGFYNEQFF
>TRBV15|TRBJ1-1|.|.
CATSRGSDPRDTEAFF
>TRBV4-2|TRBJ1-5|.|.
CASSPEGHSNQPQHF
>TRBV6-2/TRBV6-3|TRBJ1-1|.|.
CASSYYFDTEAFF
>TRBV7-3|TRBJ1-1|.|.
CASSTPGAEAFF
>TRBV19|TRBJ1-1|TRBD1|many
CASSTGQVNTEAFF
>TRBV29-1|TRBJ2-7|TRBD2|.
CSVEGLTSGNSYEQYF
>TRBV29-1|TRBJ2-7|.|.
CSVEQAYEQYF
>TRBV30|TRBJ2-3|.|.
CAWKLGPSTDTQYF
>TRBV7-9|TRBJ2-7|.|.
CASSLLRDSSYEQYF
>TRBV12-3/TRBV12-4|TRBJ1-3|.|.
CASSYSSGNTIYF
>TRBV19|TRBJ1-5|.|.
CASSINGPQPQHF
>TRBV7-2|TRBJ2-2|.|.
CASSRGGGGTGELFF
>TRBV28|TRBJ2-1|TRBD2|.
CASISFSGGSYNEQFF
>TRBV7-2|TRBJ2-6|TRBD1|.
CASSWTGSNGANVLTF
>TRBV15|TRBJ2-3|TRBD1|.
CATSKGQAHSTDTQYF
>TRBV19|TRBJ2-5|.|.
CASSLSSPKETQYF
>TRBV27|TRBJ1-4|.|.
CASSLARTGSEKLFF
>TRBV11-3|TRBJ2-5|.|.
CASSLAGAETQYF
>TRBV4-1|TRBJ1-5|TRBD1|.
CASSKGDRNNQPQHF
>TRBV5-1|TRBJ1-2|.|.
CASSATGPRGYGYTF
>TRBV19|TRBJ1-5|TRBD1|.
CASSLDRDVWNQPQHF
>TRBV3-1/TRBV3-2|TRBJ1-3|.|.
CASSQVGRGNTIYF